This T cell receptor (beta chain) is from a study of metastatic and nonmetastatic thyroid tumors. Study-wide background: Patients with malignant and benign thyroid disease provided blood and tumor or nodule tissue, whose repertoires were compared.

Among the patients, none had received any treatment before thyroid surgery. This clone was seen many times. Antigen: not known. Through MiXCR, TCRdb re-clonotyped the PCR reads. The sample includes tens of thousands of clones, about 23% of them seen just once. Findings of the study overall: TCR beta diversity was reportedly significantly higher in malignant thyroid tumors than benign nodules, in blood and tumor.

Material: blood. The TCR sequence derives from a male donor with papillary thyroid cancer or a benign thyroid nodule (not recorded which). Some clones in this sample may be carry-over from other donors' samples.

The CDR3 loop reads CAISDVGSPYNEQFF. The CDR3 DNA reads TGTGCCATCAGTGATGTTGGGAGTCCCTACAATGAGCAGTTCTTC. This chain uses TRBV10-3 with TRBJ2-1; TRBD2 might be the D (5 bases). This CDR3 contains 15 residues. The germline CDR1 and CDR2 sequences are ENHRY and SYGVKD. Trimming left V 3 bases short and J 2 bases short, with 11 bases between.